This TCR beta chain is from a study of T cell responses to AZD1222 COVID-19 vaccine. Whole-study findings and limits: Spike-spanning, vaccine-associated CD4 TCRs were dominant at 160-218 and 743-854. Without day 14 samples, only post-peak T cell repertoires were studied.

Profiled with immunoSEQ multiplex PCR; TCRdb holds only in-frame clones, not every one. The table lists under 150,000 clones, roughly nine tenths of them singletons, with approximately 1.4% in the top ten. As concerns this clone: Its target is not known.

The material was peripheral blood, obtained 28 days after the second AZD1222 dose. The source is an adult who received the AZD1222 COVID-19 vaccine.

The CDR3 bases are TGTGCCTGGAGCGATCTAGCGGGGGGGGACCAAGAGACCCAGTACTTC. Protein sequence: CAWSDLAGGDQETQYF. The V call is TRBV30, the J call TRBJ2-5, with 12 bases aligning to TRBD2. The junction had 5 bases not matched to a gene; V was cut back by 3 bases and J by 0 bases. Looked up from germline, CDR1 is GTSNPN and CDR2 is SVGIG (reference sequence). The CDR3 totals 16 residues.